These T cell receptor beta chains were read from a single sample in a study of blood T cell repertoires in COVID-19. Profiled with immunoSEQ multiplex PCR; TCRdb holds only in-frame clones, not every one. Seen here are approximately 300,000 clones, 70% to 90% observed once, and the top ten hold 6.3%. Sequencing input: peripheral blood. These receptors originate from a woman between 50 and 59 years old with COVID-19, enrolled during active disease. Both conserved end residues are part of each CDR3. The order of the fields is V gene, clone size, D gene, J gene, CDR3 protein, CDR3 DNA. D genes are given only for firm matches. Size is omitted from some rows. Given values are once, few, many or a class for expanded clones.

TRBV19	-	TRBD1	TRBJ1-2	CASSITGTGGNRNGYTF	TGTGCCAGTAGTATAACCGGGACAGGGGGCAATAGAAATGGCTACACCTTC
TRBV12-5	-	-	TRBJ1-2	CASGLAGYGYTF	TGTGCTAGTGGTTTGGCAGGGTATGGCTACACCTTC
TRBV11-1	-	TRBD2	TRBJ2-7	CASSLAVLAGVSYEQYF	TGTGCCAGCAGCTTAGCGGTCCTAGCGGGTGTCTCCTACGAGCAGTACTTC
TRBV28	-	-	TRBJ2-7	CASSLRGQEQYF	TGTGCCAGCAGTTTACGCGGACAGGAGCAGTACTTC
TRBV19	-	TRBD2	TRBJ2-7	CASSHGTNYEQYF	TGTGCCAGTAGTCATGGGACTAACTACGAGCAGTACTTC
TRBV7-9	-	-	TRBJ1-3	CASSLVIGQLSSGNTIYF	TGTGCCAGCAGCTTAGTGATCGGACAGCTAAGCTCTGGAAACACCATATATTTT
TRBV30	few	-	TRBJ1-2	CATGKPNYGYTF	TGTGCCACAGGGAAACCTAACTATGGCTACACCTTC
TRBV11-2	-	-	TRBJ2-1	CASSSDLDSSYNEQFF	TGTGCCAGCAGCTCCGATCTAGATAGTTCCTACAATGAGCAGTTCTTC
TRBV27	-	TRBD2	TRBJ2-2	CASSYPTSGRPGELFF	TGTGCCAGCAGCTACCCCACTAGCGGGAGGCCCGGGGAGCTGTTTTTT
TRBV30	-	-	TRBJ2-2	CAWSVMTLAGAGELFF	TGTGCCTGGAGTGTAATGACCCTAGCAGGCGCCGGGGAGCTGTTTTTT
TRBV6-2/TRBV6-3	-	TRBD2	TRBJ2-7	CASSYPGTSGSSAYEQYF	TGTGCCAGCAGTTACCCCGGGACTAGCGGGAGTTCCGCCTACGAGCAGTACTTC
TRBV15	-	-	TRBJ1-1	CATSPSQGTEAFF	TGTGCCACCAGTCCCTCTCAGGGCACTGAAGCTTTCTTT
TRBV10-1	-	-	TRBJ1-1	CVSGSPTHMNTEAFF	TGCGTTAGCGGCAGCCCTACACATATGAACACTGAAGCTTTCTTT
TRBV5-1	-	TRBD2	TRBJ2-5	CASSLAGSGGAQETQYF	TGCGCCAGCAGCTTGGCCGGTTCGGGGGGTGCCCAAGAGACCCAGTACTTC
TRBV12-3/TRBV12-4	-	-	TRBJ2-5	CASSFLSVTQYF	TGTGCCAGCAGTTTCCTCTCGGTGACCCAGTACTTC
TRBV19	-	TRBD2	TRBJ2-1	CASSWSSGGGEQFF	TGTGCCAGTAGTTGGTCTAGCGGCGGAGGGGAGCAGTTCTTC
TRBV6-5	-	-	TRBJ1-1	CASIAGVHTEAFF	TGTGCCAGCATCGCGGGGGTCCACACTGAAGCTTTCTTT
TRBV6-5	-	TRBD1	TRBJ1-5	CASSLQGYSNQPQHF	TGTGCCAGCAGTCTACAGGGGTATAGCAATCAGCCCCAGCATTTT
TRBV7-2	-	-	TRBJ2-3	CASSSVRGDTQYF	TGTGCCAGCAGCTCGGTCCGGGGAGATACGCAGTATTTT
TRBV30	-	-	TRBJ1-2	CACAEGGGYTF	TGTGCCTGCGCGGAAGGGGGTGGCTACACCTTC
TRBV7-8	-	TRBD2	TRBJ2-1	CASSLDTSGMDEQFF	TGTGCCAGCAGCTTAGATACTAGCGGGATGGATGAGCAGTTCTTC
TRBV7-8	once	TRBD2	TRBJ2-1	CASSLARLAVFNEQFF	TGTGCCAGCAGCTTAGCTAGGCTAGCGGTGTTCAATGAGCAGTTCTTC
TRBV15	-	TRBD1	TRBJ1-2	CATSRDRVLYGYTF	TGTGCCACCAGCAGGGACAGGGTTCTATACGGCTACACCTTC
TRBV7-2	-	-	TRBJ2-2	CASSFGRGLTGELFF	TGTGCCAGCAGCTTTGGCAGGGGTTTGACCGGGGAGCTGTTTTTT
TRBV7-9	-	-	TRBJ2-5	CASSLTIQETQYF	TGTGCCAGCAGCTTAACAATCCAAGAGACCCAGTACTTC
TRBV16	-	-	TRBJ1-6	CASSLRQNNSPLHF	TGTGCCAGCAGCCTCAGACAGAATAATTCACCCCTCCACTTT
TRBV5-1	-	-	TRBJ1-4	CASSLAWGADEKLFF	TGCGCCAGCAGCTTGGCCTGGGGAGCGGATGAAAAACTGTTTTTT
TRBV10-1	-	TRBD1	TRBJ2-7	CASSERRTGAYEQYF	TGCGCCAGCAGTGAAAGGAGGACAGGGGCCTACGAGCAGTACTTC
TRBV30	-	TRBD1	TRBJ1-4	CAAAGQGSEKLFF	TGTGCGGCGGCGGGACAGGGTAGCGAAAAACTGTTTTTT
TRBV18	-	TRBD1	TRBJ2-7	CASSPGQGKIYEQYF	TGTGCCAGCTCACCCGGACAGGGGAAAATCTACGAGCAGTACTTC
TRBV27	-	-	TRBJ2-3	CASTDGGRTDTQYF	TGTGCCAGCACCGACGGGGGTCGGACAGATACGCAGTATTTT
TRBV30	few	-	TRBJ2-6	CAWSPPFPSGANVLTF	TGTGCCTGGAGCCCCCCCTTCCCCTCTGGGGCCAACGTCCTGACTTTC
TRBV7-2	once	-	TRBJ1-1	CASSLELRVNTEAFF	TGTGCCAGCAGCTTAGAGTTGCGCGTGAACACTGAAGCTTTCTTT
TRBV6-5	-	-	TRBJ2-3	CASSYSPAGQSDTQYF	TGTGCCAGCAGTTACTCTCCAGCGGGTCAGTCAGATACGCAGTATTTT
TRBV5-6	-	-	TRBJ1-4	CASSLDRFATNEKLFF	TGTGCCAGCAGCTTGGACAGATTTGCAACTAATGAAAAACTGTTTTTT
TRBV9	-	-	TRBJ2-1	CASSVTYNEQFF	TGTGCCAGCAGCGTCACATACAATGAGCAGTTCTTC
TRBV30	-	TRBD1	TRBJ1-4	CAWSNLGQGDEKLFF	TGTGCCTGGAGCAACCTTGGACAGGGTGATGAAAAACTGTTTTTT
TRBV7-8	-	TRBD2	TRBJ2-1	CASSLRLAGVYEQFF	TGTGCCAGCAGCCTTCGACTAGCGGGAGTGTATGAGCAGTTCTTC
TRBV4-2	-	-	TRBJ1-2	CASSQEQLSLRGYTF	TGTGCCAGCAGCCAAGAGCAGCTGTCGTTGCGGGGCTACACCTTC
TRBV11-3	-	-	TRBJ2-5	CASSLGQEATQYF	TGTGCCAGCAGCTTAGGACAGGAGGCGACCCAGTACTTC
TRBV19	-	-	TRBJ1-1	CASSIRGPNTEAFF	TGTGCCAGTAGTATAAGGGGTCCGAACACTGAAGCTTTCTTT